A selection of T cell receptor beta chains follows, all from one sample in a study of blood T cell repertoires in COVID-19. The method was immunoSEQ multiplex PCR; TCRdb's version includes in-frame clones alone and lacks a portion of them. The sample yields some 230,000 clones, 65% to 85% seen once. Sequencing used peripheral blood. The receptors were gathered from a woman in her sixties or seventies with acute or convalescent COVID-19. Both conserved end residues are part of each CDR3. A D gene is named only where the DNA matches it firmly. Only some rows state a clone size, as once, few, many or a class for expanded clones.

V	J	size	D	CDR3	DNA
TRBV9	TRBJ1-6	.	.	CASSVDPVRYNSPLHF	TGTGCCAGCAGCGTAGACCCAGTCCGCTATAATTCACCCCTCCACTTT
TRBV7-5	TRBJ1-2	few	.	CARSQGRGTGDGYTF	TGTGCCAGAAGCCAGGGGCGGGGGACAGGGGATGGCTACACCTTC
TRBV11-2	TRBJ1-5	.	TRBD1	CASSLGAGGRNQPQHF	TGTGCCAGCAGCTTAGGGGCAGGGGGCAGGAATCAGCCCCAGCATTTT
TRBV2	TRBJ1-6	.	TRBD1	CASSERTGVSPLHF	TGTGCCAGCAGTGAGCGGACAGGGGTGTCACCCCTCCACTTT
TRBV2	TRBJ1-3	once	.	CASSGQSSGNTIYF	TGTGCCAGCAGTGGGCAGTCCTCTGGAAACACCATATATTTT
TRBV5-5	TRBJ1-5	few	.	CASSLGAGNQPQHF	TGTGCCAGCAGCTTAGGGGCAGGCAATCAGCCCCAGCATTTT
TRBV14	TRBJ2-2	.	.	CASSQGRSILTGELFF	TGTGCCAGCAGCCAAGGAAGGAGCATCCTCACCGGGGAGCTGTTTTTT
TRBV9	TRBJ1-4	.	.	CASSPGLGRGEGEKLFF	TGTGCCAGCAGCCCTGGACTAGGGAGAGGGGAAGGTGAAAAACTGTTTTTT
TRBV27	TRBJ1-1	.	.	CASSLSRGKNTEAFF	TGTGCCAGCAGTTTATCGCGGGGGAAGAACACTGAAGCTTTCTTT
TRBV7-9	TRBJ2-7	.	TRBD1	CASSSPMRGQESYEQYF	TGTGCCAGCAGCTCCCCTATGAGGGGACAGGAATCCTACGAGCAGTACTTC
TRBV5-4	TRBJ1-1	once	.	CASSSGIKVRGTEAFF	TGTGCCAGCAGCTCAGGGATCAAGGTTCGGGGGACTGAAGCTTTCTTT
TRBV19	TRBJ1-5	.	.	CASSIQGHPNQPQHF	TGTGCCAGTAGTATCCAGGGGCACCCGAATCAGCCCCAGCATTTT
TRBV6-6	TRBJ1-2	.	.	CASSSLVNYGYTF	TGTGCCAGCAGTTCACTTGTGAACTATGGCTACACCTTC
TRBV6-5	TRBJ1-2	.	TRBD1	CASSSTGGAADGYTF	TGTGCCAGCAGTAGTACAGGGGGCGCGGCGGATGGCTACACCTTC
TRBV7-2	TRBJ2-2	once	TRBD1	CASSLVRGTGELFF	TGTGCCAGCAGCTTAGTCAGGGGGACCGGGGAGCTGTTTTTT
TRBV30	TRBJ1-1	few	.	CAWSDVAMNTEAFF	TGTGCCTGGAGTGATGTAGCCATGAACACTGAAGCTTTCTTT
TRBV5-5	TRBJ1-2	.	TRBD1	CASSLAGQGSLGYTF	TGTGCCAGCAGCTTGGCAGGACAGGGAAGTTTAGGCTACACCTTC
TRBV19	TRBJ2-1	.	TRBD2	CASSSQRGGRNEQFF	TGTGCCAGTAGTTCCCAGCGGGGGGGCCGCAATGAGCAGTTCTTC
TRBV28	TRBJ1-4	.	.	CASSPDRTTNEKLFF	TGTGCCAGCAGTCCCGACAGAACAACTAATGAAAAACTGTTTTTT
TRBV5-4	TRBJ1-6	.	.	CASSLAGTYNSPLHF	TGTGCCAGCAGCTTGGCGGGAACCTATAATTCACCCCTCCACTTT
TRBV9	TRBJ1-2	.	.	CASSVGLRNGYTF	TGTGCCAGCAGCGTAGGACTTCGCAATGGCTACACCTTC
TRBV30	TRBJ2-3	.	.	CAWRPRDRNTDTQYF	TGTGCCTGGAGACCGCGGGACAGAAACACAGATACGCAGTATTTT
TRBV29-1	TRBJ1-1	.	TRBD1	CSAGGGQGPTEAFF	TGCAGCGCCGGAGGCGGACAGGGGCCCACTGAAGCTTTCTTT
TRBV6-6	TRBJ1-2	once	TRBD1	CASSYSGQGVYGYTF	TGTGCCAGCAGTTACTCGGGACAGGGGGTGTATGGCTACACCTTC
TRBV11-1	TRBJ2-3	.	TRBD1	CASSPGTGGTDTQYF	TGTGCCAGCAGCCCCGGGACAGGGGGAACAGATACGCAGTATTTT
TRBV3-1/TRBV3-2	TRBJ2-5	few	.	CASSEDGEETQYF	TGTGCCAGCAGCGAGGACGGGGAAGAGACCCAGTACTTC
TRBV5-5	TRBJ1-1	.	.	CASSLGGPEAFF	TGTGCCAGCAGCTTGGGCGGGCCAGAAGCTTTCTTT
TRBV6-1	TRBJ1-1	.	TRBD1	CASSDRGRSMNTEAFF	TGTGCCAGCAGTGACAGGGGGCGGTCCATGAACACTGAAGCTTTCTTT
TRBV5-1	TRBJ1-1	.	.	CASRSGEKNTEAFF	TGCGCCAGCAGGTCAGGGGAGAAGAACACTGAAGCTTTCTTT
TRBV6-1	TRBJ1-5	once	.	CASSEAAGVPQHF	TGTGCCAGCAGTGAAGCTGCCGGGGTTCCCCAGCATTTT
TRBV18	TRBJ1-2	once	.	CASSQRQVSYGYTF	TGTGCCAGCTCACAACGTCAGGTGTCATATGGCTACACCTTC
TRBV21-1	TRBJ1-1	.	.	CASSIQGTEAFF	TGTGCCAGCAGCATTCAGGGGACTGAAGCTTTCTTT
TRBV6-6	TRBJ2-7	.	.	CASSSGLRSYEQYF	TGTGCCAGCAGTTCAGGATTGCGCTCCTACGAGCAGTACTTC
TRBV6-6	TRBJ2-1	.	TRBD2	CASAPGTSRFNEQFF	TGTGCCAGCGCCCCCGGGACTAGCCGGTTCAATGAGCAGTTCTTC
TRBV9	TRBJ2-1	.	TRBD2	CASSGTERGGYNEQFF	TGTGCCAGCAGCGGAACTGAGCGGGGGGGATACAATGAGCAGTTCTTC
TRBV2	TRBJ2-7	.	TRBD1	CASRRDRGGEQYF	TGTGCCAGCAGACGGGACAGGGGAGGCGAGCAGTACTTC
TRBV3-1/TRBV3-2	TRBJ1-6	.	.	CASSTYPGNSPLHF	TGTGCCAGCAGTACTTACCCGGGAAATTCACCCCTCCACTTT
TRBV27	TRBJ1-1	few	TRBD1	CATPLPTGVNTEAFF	TGTGCCACCCCCCTCCCCACAGGGGTGAACACTGAAGCTTTCTTT
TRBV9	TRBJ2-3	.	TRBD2	CASSVGLAGGTDTQYF	TGTGCCAGCAGCGTAGGTTTAGCGGGGGGCACAGATACGCAGTATTTT
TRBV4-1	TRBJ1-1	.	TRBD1	CASSQDYGTGEAFF	TGCGCCAGCAGCCAAGATTATGGGACAGGGGAAGCTTTCTTT
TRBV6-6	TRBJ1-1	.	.	CASSYARGNTEAFF	TGTGCCAGCAGTTACGCCCGGGGGAACACTGAAGCTTTCTTT
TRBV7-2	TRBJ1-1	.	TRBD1	CASSSPQGGVETEAFF	TGTGCCAGCAGCTCACCACAGGGGGGGGTTGAGACTGAAGCTTTCTTT
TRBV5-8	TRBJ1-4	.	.	CASSSGWVEKLFF	TGTGCCAGCAGCTCGGGGTGGGTTGAAAAACTGTTTTTT
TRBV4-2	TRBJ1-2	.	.	CASSQDPSAGSYGYTF	TGTGCCAGCAGCCAAGATCCATCGGCAGGCAGCTATGGCTACACCTTC
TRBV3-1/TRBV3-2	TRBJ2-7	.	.	CASSSTGVRPYF	TGTGCCAGCAGTTCTACAGGCGTCCGACCTTACTTC
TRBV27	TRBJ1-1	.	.	CASSPRYPGKEAFF	TGTGCCAGCAGCCCAAGGTATCCGGGGAAAGAAGCTTTCTTT
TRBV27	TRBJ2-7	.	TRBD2	CASSLFLHLAGGPSYEQYF	TGTGCCAGCAGTTTATTCCTCCACCTAGCGGGGGGTCCCTCCTACGAGCAGTACTTC
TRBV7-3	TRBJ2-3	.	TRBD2	CASSSGLAGRADTQYF	TGTGCCAGCAGCTCGGGACTAGCGGGGAGGGCAGATACGCAGTATTTT
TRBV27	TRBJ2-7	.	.	CASSQRLGPTYEQYF	TGTGCCAGCAGTCAAAGACTAGGGCCGACCTACGAGCAGTACTTC
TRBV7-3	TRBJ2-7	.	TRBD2	CASSLASGGAYEQYF	TGTGCCAGCAGCTTGGCTAGCGGGGGGGCCTACGAGCAGTACTTC
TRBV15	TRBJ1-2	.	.	CATSGGQPIPIYGYTF	TGTGCCACCAGCGGTGGACAGCCGATACCGATCTATGGCTACACCTTC
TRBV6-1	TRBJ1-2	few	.	CASSEAPGTSYGYTF	TGTGCCAGCAGTGAAGCTCCCGGGACAAGCTATGGCTACACCTTC
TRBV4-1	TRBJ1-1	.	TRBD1	CASSPSTGQNTEAFF	TGCGCCAGCAGCCCTTCGACAGGGCAGAACACTGAAGCTTTCTTT
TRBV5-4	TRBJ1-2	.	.	CATSGFAEGYGYTF	TGTGCCACTAGTGGGTTCGCGGAGGGCTATGGCTACACCTTC
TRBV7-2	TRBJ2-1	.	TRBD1	CASSPRTGYNEQFF	TGTGCCAGCAGCCCCCGGACAGGATACAATGAGCAGTTCTTC
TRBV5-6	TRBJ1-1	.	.	CASSPPGGFGAAFF	TGTGCCAGCAGCCCTCCGGGGGGATTCGGTGCTGCTTTCTTT
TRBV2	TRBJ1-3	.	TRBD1	CASSDLRTGGNTIYF	TGTGCCAGCAGTGACCTAAGGACAGGGGGAAACACCATATATTTT